The 15 T cell receptor beta chains listed next were all sequenced from one sample in a study of T cell responses to AZD1222 COVID-19 vaccine. Method: immunoSEQ multiplex PCR; TCRdb's copy keeps in-frame clones and lacks some. The repertoire consists of 150,000 to 250,000 clones, with around 93% occurring once and the leading ten covering 1%. The sequences come from peripheral blood, collected 28 days after the second AZD1222 dose. The receptor source for this set is an adult who received the AZD1222 COVID-19 vaccine.

A few counts support this clone. The chain carries TRBV5-1 and TRBJ1-1; weak D call: TRBD1 (6 bases). This CDR3 has 15 residues. Germline V CDR1 and CDR2: SGHRS, YFSETQ. Between the trimmed V and J ends, which lost 0 bases and 1 base, there was a span of 10 bases. This CDR3 is CASSLAGTQNTEAFF. The DNA for the CDR3 is TGCGCCAGCAGCTTGGCCGGGACACAGAACACTGAAGCTTTCTTT.

V and J are TRBV15 and TRBJ2-1, with TRBD1 matching over 7 bases. Per germline, CDR1 LNHNV and CDR2 YYDKDF (reference sequence). The CDR3 extends over 14 amino acids. The V and J ends lost 0 bases and 4 bases, in that order; junction bases with no gene match: 0. The CDR3 is CATSRDRGYNEQFF. The DNA of the CDR3 is TGTGCCACCAGCAGAGACAGGGGGTACAATGAGCAGTTCTTC.

The gene calls are TRBV28 and TRBJ1-2; a possible D gene is TRBD1 (5 bases). This CDR3 has 15 residues. CDR1 and CDR2 (germline): MDHEN, SYDVKM. Deletions cut 7 bases from V and 4 bases from J, with 19 bases between. The CDR3, as DNA: TGTGCCAGCACCCAAAGGGCTTCCGGGACCTATGGCTACACCTTC. As protein: CASTQRASGTYGYTF.

The rearrangement uses TRBV5-6 and TRBJ1-1; the match to TRBD1 covers 11 bases. Germline V gene lookup returns CDR1 SGHDT and CDR2 YYEEEE. This CDR3 has 16 amino acids. The junction had 7 bases not matched to a gene; V was cut back by 4 bases and J by 2 bases. CDR3 bases: TGTGCCAGCAGCGCCGACGGGACAGGGGGTAACACTGAAGCTTTCTTT. This sequence encodes CASSADGTGGNTEAFF.

The rearrangement uses TRBV28 and TRBJ1-5; no definite D call. There are 17 residues in the CDR3. The germline V gene has CDR1 MDHEN and CDR2 SYDVKM. Trimming took off 5 bases at V and 0 bases at J, with 17 bases between the two ends. The CDR3 loop is CASSPLGAWGSNQPQHF. In DNA, the CDR3 is TGTGCCAGCAGTCCCCTTGGAGCCTGGGGTAGCAATCAGCCCCAGCATTTT.

The chain employs TRBV27 and TRBJ1-1, with 8 bases that match TRBD1. Germline V lookup: CDR1 MNHEY, CDR2 SMNVEV (reference sequence). V gave up 4 bases and J gave up 4 bases; unmatched junction bases: 8. The CDR3 extends over 15 amino acids. CDR3 sequence (DNA): TGTGCCAGCAGTTCCCACAGGGGGGCTCCCACTGAAGCTTTCTTT. Residues: CASSSHRGAPTEAFF.

The chain links TRBV5-1 to TRBJ1-2; D possibly corresponds to TRBD1 (6 bases). The germline V and J ends were trimmed by 1 base and 7 bases, with 20 bases remaining between them. Germline V gives CDR1 SGHRS, CDR2 YFSETQ. The CDR3 spans 16 residues. CDR3 sequence (DNA): TGCGCCAGCAGCTTGTCTGATCAGGGGTCTAAGGGTGGCTACACCTTC. Translated, it gives CASSLSDQGSKGGYTF.

The chain uses TRBV5-1 and TRBJ2-2; D remains unclear. CDR1 SGHRS and CDR2 YFSETQ come from the germline V gene. V dropped 0 bases and J dropped 1 base, with 7 bases sitting between them. The CDR3 has 15 residues. CDR3 region: CASSLEYRNTGELFF. For the CDR3, the DNA is TGCGCCAGCAGCTTGGAGTACAGGAACACCGGGGAGCTGTTTTTT.

The genes are TRBV29-1 and TRBJ2-1; D not certain. Germline CDR1 and CDR2: SQVTM and ANQGSEA. The CDR3 extends over 12 amino acids. The V end was cut by 7 bases, the J end by 5 bases, with 12 bases between. For the CDR3, the DNA is TGCAGCGCCAAACGTGGGGACAATGAGCAGTTCTTC. Translating gives CSAKRGDNEQFF.

The sample holds one count of this clone. CDR3 nucleotides: TGTGCCAGCGTTATGCTCCAGGAGGCGGGAGGCTACACCTTC. Its translation is CASVMLQEAGGYTF. The chain joins TRBV2 to TRBJ1-2; D uncertain. CDR1 SNHLY and CDR2 FYNNEI come from the germline V gene. The CDR3 is 14 amino acids. Trimming cost V 8 bases and J 8 bases, with 21 bases left between them.

The V call is TRBV11-3, the J call TRBJ1-5, with D hard to call. The germline CDR1 and CDR2 sequences are SGHNT and YENEEA. This CDR3 has 16 amino acids. Trimming pared 2 bases from V and 4 bases from J, leaving 15 bases between. CDR3 sequence reads: CASSLNLRAGNQPQHF. CDR3 coding DNA: TGTGCCAGCAGCTTAAATCTGCGGGCGGGGAATCAGCCCCAGCATTTT.

The chain couples TRBV6-1 to TRBJ2-7; D unclear. CDR3 length: 16 amino acids. Germline loops: CDR1 MNHNS, CDR2 SASEGT. V was shortened by 2 bases and J by 2 bases, with 16 bases between the two germline ends. The CDR3 protein is CASSEMSPFEPYEQYF. The CDR3 DNA follows: TGTGCCAGCAGTGAAATGTCCCCTTTCGAGCCCTACGAGCAGTACTTC.

The chain joins TRBV19 to TRBJ2-1, with D possibly being TRBD1 or TRBD2 (6 bases each). There are 15 residues in the CDR3. Trimming removed 6 bases from V and 2 bases from J, with 14 bases in between. Germline assignment: CDR1 LNHDA and CDR2 SQIVND (reference sequence). CDR3 region: CASRTPGGPYNEQFF. The CDR3 DNA follows: TGTGCCAGTAGAACCCCCGGGGGCCCCTACAATGAGCAGTTCTTC.

The V call is TRBV19, the J call TRBJ2-2; 7 bases align to TRBD2. From germline, CDR1 is LNHDA and CDR2 SQIVND (reference sequence). V was clipped by 4 bases and J by 6 bases; unmatched bases: 8. The CDR3 runs 15 residues. CDR3 protein: CASSTMTSRAGELFF. CDR3 sequence (DNA): TGTGCCAGTAGTACCATGACTAGCCGCGCCGGGGAGCTGTTTTTT. Filled out from reference TRBV19 and TRBJ2-2, the complete variable domain reads DGGITQSPKYLFRKEGQNVTLSCEQNLNHDAMYWYRQDPGQGLRLIYYSQIVNDFQKGDIAEGYSVSREKKESFPLTVTSAQKNPTAFYLCASSTMTSRAGELFFGEGSRLTVL.

The chain carries TRBV5-4 and TRBJ2-3; D may be TRBD1 or TRBD2 (7 bases each). V was trimmed by 3 bases and J by 4 bases, leaving 12 bases between them. There are 14 residues in the CDR3. Germline V gives CDR1 SGHNT, CDR2 YYREEE (reference sequence). The CDR3 is CASSSPGGADTQYF. The CDR3 DNA reads as TGTGCCAGCAGCTCTCCAGGGGGGGCAGATACGCAGTATTTT.